One and the same sample provided the 9 T cell receptor beta chains below, sequenced in a study of blood T cell repertoires in COVID-19. Method: immunoSEQ multiplex PCR; TCRdb's copy keeps in-frame clones and lacks some. Among nearly 40,000 clones listed, about 86% were seen once. The sample comprised peripheral blood. Receptor source: a man aged 45-65 years in a cohort sampled during active COVID-19.

The chain employs TRBV18 and TRBJ1-6, with unresolved D. Germline V gives CDR1 KGHSH, CDR2 LQKENI. Trimming cost V 2 bases and J 7 bases, with 9 bases left between them. This CDR3 has 14 residues. The CDR3 region is CASSPFGANSPLHF. The CDR3 region has the DNA TGTGCCAGCTCACCATTCGGAGCAAATTCACCCCTCCACTTT.

V gene TRBV7-3 combines with J gene TRBJ2-3; the match to TRBD2 covers 10 bases. This CDR3 spans 14 amino acids. Trimming cost V 5 bases and J 4 bases; bases outside gene matches: 3. Per germline, CDR1 SGHTA and CDR2 FQGTGA. The CDR3 nucleotides are TGTGCCAGCAGCGTAGCGGGGGGCCCAGATACGCAGTATTTT. Protein: CASSVAGGPDTQYF.

The V and J genes are TRBV19 and TRBJ2-5, with 8 bases lining up with TRBD2. Germline CDR1 LNHDA, CDR2 SQIVND (reference sequence). The ends lost 1 base at V and 5 bases at J; junction bases unmatched: 9. The CDR3 extends over 16 amino acids. Here the CDR3 reads CASSIGRGGNGETQYF. The CDR3 DNA is TGTGCCAGTAGTATAGGACGGGGGGGAAACGGCGAGACCCAGTACTTC. Using reference TRBV19 and TRBJ2-5 for the parts outside the CDR3, the full variable domain is DGGITQSPKYLFRKEGQNVTLSCEQNLNHDAMYWYRQDPGQGLRLIYYSQIVNDFQKGDIAEGYSVSREKKESFPLTVTSAQKNPTAFYLCASSIGRGGNGETQYFGPGTRLLVL.

The CDR3 protein is CASSYQGVDTGELFF. The CDR3 nucleotides read TGTGCCAGCAGTTACCAGGGGGTGGACACCGGGGAGCTGTTTTTT. The chain employs TRBV6-5 and TRBJ2-2; TRBD1 agrees at 7 bases. There are 15 residues in the CDR3. Germline CDR1 MNHEY, CDR2 SVGAGI. V shed 2 bases, J shed 3 bases, and the junction held 3 bases outside the gene matches.

The chain is built from TRBV7-9 and TRBJ2-1; 10 positions match TRBD2. Germline loops: CDR1 SEHNR, CDR2 FQNEAQ (reference sequence). With 4 bases clipped from V and 5 bases from J, the junction kept 5 bases outside the gene matches. This CDR3 has 15 residues. The CDR3 protein is CASSSLAGLHNEQFF. Here the CDR3 DNA reads TGTGCCAGCAGCTCACTAGCGGGGCTCCACAATGAGCAGTTCTTC.

The rearrangement uses TRBV7-9 and TRBJ1-5; no firm D call. Trimming left V 3 bases short and J 7 bases short, with 10 bases between. Germline loops: CDR1 SEHNR, CDR2 FQNEAQ (reference sequence). There are 13 residues in the CDR3. The CDR3 loop is CASSFDIEQPQHF. CDR3 bases: TGTGCCAGCAGCTTTGACATCGAACAGCCCCAGCATTTT.

V and J are TRBV4-2 and TRBJ1-1; 7 bases are a match to TRBD1. Germline CDR1 is LGHNA and CDR2 is YNFKEQ. The CDR3 runs to 18 residues. V was pared by 1 base and J by 1 base, with 12 bases of the junction left unmatched. The CDR3 protein is CASSQGPGGGLKNTEAFF. The CDR3 DNA reads as TGTGCCAGCAGCCAAGGTCCAGGGGGAGGCCTAAAGAACACTGAAGCTTTCTTT.

The chain employs TRBV6-5 and TRBJ2-5; TRBD1 matches 9 bases. The ends lost 8 bases at V and 5 bases at J; junction bases unmatched: 12. The CDR3 covers 15 residues. Germline V gives CDR1 MNHEY, CDR2 SVGAGI. The chain's CDR3 is CASQDLGQGRETQYF. The CDR3 nucleotides read TGTGCCAGCCAGGACCTGGGACAGGGTAGGGAGACCCAGTACTTC.

The chain couples TRBV12-3 or TRBV12-4 to TRBJ1-3, with D unresolved. The CDR3 length is 12 residues. Trimming took off 6 bases at V and 11 bases at J, with 14 bases between the two ends. CDR3 protein: CASRAGLDPIYF. In nucleotides, the CDR3 is TGTGCCAGCAGGGCCGGACTCGATCCCATATATTTT.